A selection of T cell receptor beta chains follows, all from one sample in a study of T cells in localized non-small cell lung cancer. The repertoire was sequenced with immunoSEQ multiplex PCR; TCRdb's copy has only in-frame clones and lacks some. The sample carries more than 45,000 clones, approximately 88% recorded once. The sequences come from peripheral blood mononuclear cells, collected before any cancer treatment. These receptors all stem from a man aged 40-75 years with stage III lung adenocarcinoma. Both conserved end residues are part of each CDR3. A D gene is named only where the DNA matches it firmly. Size tells how often a clone was seen (once, few, many) or the class of an expanded clone, and some rows leave it out.

TRBJ2-1 | TRBV7-2 | - | - | TGTGCCAGCAGCTTAGAGCGGGCCCGGCACAATGAGCAGTTCTTC | CASSLERARHNEQFF
TRBJ2-1 | TRBV29-1 | - | - | TGCAGCTCGGCTCAGTACAATGAGCAGTTCTTC | CSSAQYNEQFF
TRBJ2-5 | TRBV7-2 | - | - | TGTGCCAGCAGCTTGGAAGGATTCTGGGAGACCCAGTACTTC | CASSLEGFWETQYF
TRBJ1-2 | TRBV2 | TRBD1 | - | TGTGCCAGCAAAGGGGACAGGGGAGATGGCTACACCTTC | CASKGDRGDGYTF
TRBJ2-7 | TRBV29-1 | TRBD2 | once | TGCAGCGCCTTGGGGGGGAGTAGCGACGAGCAGTACTTC | CSALGGSSDEQYF
TRBJ2-3 | TRBV5-1 | - | once | TGCGCCAGCAGCTTGGGGGACAGCACAGATACGCAGTATTTT | CASSLGDSTDTQYF
TRBJ2-2 | TRBV7-9 | TRBD1 | - | TGTGCCAGCAGCTTAGGCAGGGGGATCACCGGGGAGCTGTTTTTT | CASSLGRGITGELFF
TRBJ2-7 | TRBV7-9 | - | - | TGTGCCAGCAGCCCTGATACCATCGGAACCTCCGAGCAGTACTTC | CASSPDTIGTSEQYF
TRBJ2-5 | TRBV27 | - | once | TGTGCCACCCTGAAACTTGACTCCCAAGAGACCCAGTACTTC | CATLKLDSQETQYF
TRBJ1-5 | TRBV25-1 | - | - | TGTGCCAGCTCTCTCCGGGACACATATCAGCCCCAGCATTTT | CASSLRDTYQPQHF
TRBJ1-2 | TRBV18 | TRBD1 | - | TGTGCCAGCTCACCAGGGACAGGGAACTATGGCTACACCTTC | CASSPGTGNYGYTF
TRBJ2-7 | TRBV7-8 | - | - | TGTGCCAGCAGCCCGCGACCGGGGTTCTCCTACGAGCAGTACTTC | CASSPRPGFSYEQYF
TRBJ1-4 | TRBV19 | - | many | TGTGCCAGTAGTATTGCCGGCTGGAATGAAAAACTGTTTTTT | CASSIAGWNEKLFF
TRBJ2-5 | TRBV19 | - | - | TGTGCCAGTAGCCTTATACCGCAGGCGGGGCTCCAAGAGACCCAGTACTTC | CASSLIPQAGLQETQYF
TRBJ1-4 | TRBV10-3 | TRBD1 | few | TGTGCCGCCGGGACAGGGGATCAGGGTGAAAAACTGTTTTTT | CAAGTGDQGEKLFF
TRBJ2-7 | TRBV5-6 | TRBD1 | - | TGTGCCAGCAGCTACGGGACAGGGCCCTACGAGCAGTACTTC | CASSYGTGPYEQYF
TRBJ1-1 | TRBV7-9 | - | - | TGTGCCAGCAGCTTAGCGGCTAGCGGTTCCACTGAAGCTTTCTTT | CASSLAASGSTEAFF
TRBJ2-3 | TRBV11-3 | - | - | TGTGCCAGCAGCATAGGGACAGATACGCAGTATTTT | CASSIGTDTQYF
TRBJ1-2 | TRBV4-3 | - | once | TGCGCCAGCAGCCAAGACGGGGGAAGCTATGGCTACACCTTC | CASSQDGGSYGYTF
TRBJ1-2 | TRBV18 | TRBD1 | - | TGTGCCAGCTCACCAGGACAGGGATCAAACTATGGCTACACCTTC | CASSPGQGSNYGYTF
TRBJ2-5 | TRBV9 | TRBD1 | - | TGTGCCAGCAGCCCAGAGGACAGGGAAGAGACCCAGTACTTC | CASSPEDREETQYF
TRBJ1-5 | TRBV7-2 | - | - | TGTGCCAGCAGCCCCGGACAAGATCAGCCCCAGCATTTT | CASSPGQDQPQHF
TRBJ1-5 | TRBV19 | - | - | TGTGCCAGTAGCGGTGACAGTGATCAGCCCCAGCATTTT | CASSGDSDQPQHF
TRBJ1-4 | TRBV28 | - | - | TGTGCCAGCAGTCCGCACACAGGAACCACAACTAATGAAAAACTGTTTTTT | CASSPHTGTTTNEKLFF
TRBJ1-5 | TRBV5-1 | TRBD1 | - | TGCGCCAGCAGCCGGACAGGGGACGGTCAGCCCCAGCATTTT | CASSRTGDGQPQHF
TRBJ2-7 | TRBV7-8 | TRBD1 | - | TGTGCCAGCAGCCAGCTGACTCGACAGGGGGTAGGGGAGCAGTACTTC | CASSQLTRQGVGEQYF
TRBJ1-5 | TRBV7-2 | - | - | TGTGCCAGCAGCAACCAAGACAGGCTCGGACAGCCCCAGCATTTT | CASSNQDRLGQPQHF
TRBJ2-2 | TRBV5-1 | - | - | TGCGCCAGCAGCTTGGCCGGGCGTCGGGACACCGGGGAGCTGTTTTTT | CASSLAGRRDTGELFF
TRBJ1-1 | TRBV18 | - | - | TGTGCCAGCTCAAGGGGGGGGGACACTGAAGCTTTCTTT | CASSRGGDTEAFF
TRBJ1-1 | TRBV7-9 | - | - | TGTGCCAGCAGCTTTCACGGGAACACTGAAGCTTTCTTT | CASSFHGNTEAFF
TRBJ1-5 | TRBV30 | - | - | TGTGCCTGGAGTGTACAAACGGGAATACAGCCCCAGCATTTT | CAWSVQTGIQPQHF
TRBJ2-7 | TRBV25-1 | - | - | TGTGCCAGCAGGGGGGGAACCTACGAGCAGTACTTC | CASRGGTYEQYF
TRBJ2-1 | TRBV9 | TRBD2 | - | TGTGCCAGCAGCGTAGATCGAGCGGGGGGAAATGAGCAGTTCTTC | CASSVDRAGGNEQFF
TRBJ1-1 | TRBV18 | - | - | TGTGCCAGTCAAAACGGCGAGCGGACTGAAGCTTTCTTT | CASQNGERTEAFF
TRBJ1-5 | TRBV6-1 | - | - | TGTGCCAGCAGTGATATAGGGATAAGCAATCAGCCCCAGCATTTT | CASSDIGISNQPQHF
TRBJ1-5 | TRBV4-1 | - | once | TGCGCCAGCAGCCCCTGGGGAGAGGAGGTTGTACGGCCCCAGCATTTT | CASSPWGEEVVRPQHF
TRBJ1-4 | TRBV29-1 | - | - | TGCAGCGTTGAAGAAGGGCGGGAAAAACTGTTTTTT | CSVEEGREKLFF
TRBJ1-3 | TRBV7-2 | - | - | TGTGCCAGCAGTGACGACGGTTACTCTGGAAACACCATATATTTT | CASSDDGYSGNTIYF
TRBJ2-1 | TRBV2 | - | - | TGTGCCAGCAGTGAAGGGCAGGGGGGCTCCTACAATGAGCAGTTCTTC | CASSEGQGGSYNEQFF